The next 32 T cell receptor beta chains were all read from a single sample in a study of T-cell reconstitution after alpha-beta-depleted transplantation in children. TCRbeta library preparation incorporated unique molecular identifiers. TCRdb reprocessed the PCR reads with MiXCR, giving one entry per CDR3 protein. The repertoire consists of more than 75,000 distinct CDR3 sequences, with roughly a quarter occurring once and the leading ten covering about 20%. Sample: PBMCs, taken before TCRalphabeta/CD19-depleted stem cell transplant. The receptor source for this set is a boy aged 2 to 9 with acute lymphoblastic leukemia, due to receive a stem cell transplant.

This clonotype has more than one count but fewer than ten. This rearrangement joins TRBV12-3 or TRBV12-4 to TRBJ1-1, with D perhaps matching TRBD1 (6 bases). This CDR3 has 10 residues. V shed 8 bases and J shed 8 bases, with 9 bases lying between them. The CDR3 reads CASGTPEAFF. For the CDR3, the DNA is TGTGCCAGCGGGACACCGGAAGCTTTCTTT.

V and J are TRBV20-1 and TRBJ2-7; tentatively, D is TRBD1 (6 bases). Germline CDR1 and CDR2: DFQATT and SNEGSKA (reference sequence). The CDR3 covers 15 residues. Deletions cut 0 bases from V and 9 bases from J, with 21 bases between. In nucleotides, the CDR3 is TGCAGTGCTAGAGATAGAGGGGGAAATCTTAAGGGGCAGTACTTC. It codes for CSARDRGGNLKGQYF.

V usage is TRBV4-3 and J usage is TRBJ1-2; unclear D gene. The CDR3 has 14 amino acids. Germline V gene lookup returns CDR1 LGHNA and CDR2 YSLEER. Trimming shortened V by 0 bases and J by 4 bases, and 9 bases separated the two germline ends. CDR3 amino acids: CASSQEVEFYGYTF. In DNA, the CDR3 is TGCGCCAGCAGCCAAGAAGTAGAATTCTATGGCTACACCTTC.

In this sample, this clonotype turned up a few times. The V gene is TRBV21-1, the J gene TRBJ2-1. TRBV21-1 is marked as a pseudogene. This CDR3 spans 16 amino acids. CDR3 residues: CASSKVSRFSYNEQFF. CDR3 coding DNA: TGTGCCAGCAGCAAAGTTTCGCGCTTCTCCTACAATGAGCAGTTCTTC.

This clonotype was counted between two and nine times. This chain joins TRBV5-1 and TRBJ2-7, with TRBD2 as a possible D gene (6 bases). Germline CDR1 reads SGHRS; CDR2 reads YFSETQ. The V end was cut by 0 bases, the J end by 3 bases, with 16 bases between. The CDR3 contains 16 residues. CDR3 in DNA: TGCGCCAGCAGCTTGGATCCGGGACTGGGAAACTACGAGCAGTACTTC. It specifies CASSLDPGLGNYEQYF.

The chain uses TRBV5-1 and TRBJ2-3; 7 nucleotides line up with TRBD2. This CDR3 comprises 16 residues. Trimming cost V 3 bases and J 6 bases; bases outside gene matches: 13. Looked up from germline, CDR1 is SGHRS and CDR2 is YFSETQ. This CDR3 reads CASSYSSGGRADTQYF. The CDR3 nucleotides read TGCGCCAGCAGCTACTCTAGCGGAGGTCGGGCGGATACGCAGTATTTT.

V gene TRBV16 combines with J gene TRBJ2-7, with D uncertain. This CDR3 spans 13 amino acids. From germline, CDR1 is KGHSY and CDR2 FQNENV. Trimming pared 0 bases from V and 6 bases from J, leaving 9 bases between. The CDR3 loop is CASSQSHTAEQYF. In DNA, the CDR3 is TGTGCCAGCAGCCAATCACACACAGCCGAGCAGTACTTC.

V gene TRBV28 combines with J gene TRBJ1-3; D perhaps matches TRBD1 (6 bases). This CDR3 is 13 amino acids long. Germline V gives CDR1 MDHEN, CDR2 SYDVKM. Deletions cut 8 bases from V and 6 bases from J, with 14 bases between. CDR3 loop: CASEYRVVNTIYF. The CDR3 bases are TGTGCCAGCGAATACAGGGTGGTAAACACCATATATTTT.

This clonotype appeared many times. The CDR3 DNA reads TGTGCCAGCAGCTCGGGACTAGCGGGAGGGGTATACAATGAGCAGTTCTTC. Protein: CASSSGLAGGVYNEQFF. The V and J genes are TRBV7-2 and TRBJ2-1, with TRBD2 identical over 16 bases. The CDR3 is 17 residues long. The V gene's germline CDR1 is SGHTA and CDR2 FQGNSA. V gave up 4 bases and J gave up 4 bases; unmatched junction bases: 4.

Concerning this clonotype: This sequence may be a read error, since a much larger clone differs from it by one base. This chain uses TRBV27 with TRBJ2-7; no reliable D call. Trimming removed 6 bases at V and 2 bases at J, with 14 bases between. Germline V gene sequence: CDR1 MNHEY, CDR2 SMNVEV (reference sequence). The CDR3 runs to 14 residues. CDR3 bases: TGTGCCAGCAGCTCGGCTGCGCTTGCCTACGAGCAGTACTTC. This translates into CASSSAALAYEQYF.

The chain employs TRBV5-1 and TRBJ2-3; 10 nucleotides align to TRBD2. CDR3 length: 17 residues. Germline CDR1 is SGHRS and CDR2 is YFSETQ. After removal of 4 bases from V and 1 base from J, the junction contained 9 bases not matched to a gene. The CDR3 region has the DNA TGCGCCAGCAGCGGAGCGGGGACTAGCGAGGGCACAGATACGCAGTATTTT. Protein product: CASSGAGTSEGTDTQYF.

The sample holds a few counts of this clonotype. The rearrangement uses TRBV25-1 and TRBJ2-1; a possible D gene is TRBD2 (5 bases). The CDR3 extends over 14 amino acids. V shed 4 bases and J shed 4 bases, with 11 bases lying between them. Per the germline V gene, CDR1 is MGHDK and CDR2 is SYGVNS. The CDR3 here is CASSAHSGYNEQFF. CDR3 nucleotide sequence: TGTGCCAGCAGTGCCCACTCGGGGTACAATGAGCAGTTCTTC.

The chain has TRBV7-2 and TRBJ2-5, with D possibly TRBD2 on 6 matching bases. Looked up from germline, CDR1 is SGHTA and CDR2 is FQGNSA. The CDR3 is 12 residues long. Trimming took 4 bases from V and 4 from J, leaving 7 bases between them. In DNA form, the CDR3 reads TGTGCCAGCAGCTCGACTAGAGAGACCCAGTACTTC. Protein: CASSSTRETQYF.

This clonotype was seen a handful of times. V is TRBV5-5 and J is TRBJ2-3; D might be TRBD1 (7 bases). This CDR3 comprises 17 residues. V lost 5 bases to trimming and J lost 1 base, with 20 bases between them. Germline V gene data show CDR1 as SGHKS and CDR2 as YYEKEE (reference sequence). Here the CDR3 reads CASSPEGAGLGTDTQYF. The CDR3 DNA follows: TGTGCCAGCAGTCCTGAGGGGGCGGGATTAGGCACAGATACGCAGTATTTT.

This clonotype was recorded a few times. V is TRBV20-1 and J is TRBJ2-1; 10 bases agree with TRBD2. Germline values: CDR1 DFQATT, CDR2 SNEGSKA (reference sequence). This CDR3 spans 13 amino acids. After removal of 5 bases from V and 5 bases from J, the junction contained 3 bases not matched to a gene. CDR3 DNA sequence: TGCAGTGCTCCGGGACTAGCGAACAATGAGCAGTTCTTC. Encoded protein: CSAPGLANNEQFF.

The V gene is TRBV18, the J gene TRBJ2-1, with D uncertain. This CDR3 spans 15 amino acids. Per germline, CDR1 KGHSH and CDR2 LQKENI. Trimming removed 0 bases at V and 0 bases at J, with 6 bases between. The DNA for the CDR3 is TGTGCCAGCTCACCACCGGGGAACTCCTACAATGAGCAGTTCTTC. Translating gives CASSPPGNSYNEQFF.

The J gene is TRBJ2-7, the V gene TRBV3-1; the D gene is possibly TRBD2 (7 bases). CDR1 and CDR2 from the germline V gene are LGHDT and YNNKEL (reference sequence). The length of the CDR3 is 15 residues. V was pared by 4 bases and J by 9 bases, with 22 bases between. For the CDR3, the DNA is TGTGCCAGCAGCCCGGGTGGGGGGGCTAACCTCAGGCAGTACTTC. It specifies CASSPGGGANLRQYF.

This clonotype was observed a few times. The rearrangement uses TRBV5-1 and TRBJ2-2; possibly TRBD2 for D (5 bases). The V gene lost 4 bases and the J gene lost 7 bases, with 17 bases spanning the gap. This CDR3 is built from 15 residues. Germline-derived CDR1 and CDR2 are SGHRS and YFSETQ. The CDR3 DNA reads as TGCGCCAGCAGCCCTAGAGGGCGGAGCGACGGGGAGCTGTTTTTT. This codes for CASSPRGRSDGELFF.

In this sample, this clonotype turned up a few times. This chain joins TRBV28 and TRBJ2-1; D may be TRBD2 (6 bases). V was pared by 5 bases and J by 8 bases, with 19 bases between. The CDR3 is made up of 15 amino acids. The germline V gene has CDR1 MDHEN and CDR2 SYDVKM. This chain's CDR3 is CASSHEGGPVDEQFF. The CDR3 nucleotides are TGTGCCAGCAGTCACGAGGGAGGACCCGTGGATGAGCAGTTCTTC. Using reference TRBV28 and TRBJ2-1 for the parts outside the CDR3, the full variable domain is DVKVTQSSRYLVKRTGEKVFLECVQDMDHENMFWYRQDPGLGLRLIYFSYDVKMKEKGDIPEGYSVSREKKERFSLILESASTNQTSMYLCASSHEGGPVDEQFFGPGTRLTVL.

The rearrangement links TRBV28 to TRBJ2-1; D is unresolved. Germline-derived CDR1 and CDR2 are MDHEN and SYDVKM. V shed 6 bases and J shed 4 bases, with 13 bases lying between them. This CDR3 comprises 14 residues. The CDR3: CASRYFRQYNEQFF. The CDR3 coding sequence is TGTGCCAGCAGGTACTTCCGACAATACAATGAGCAGTTCTTC.

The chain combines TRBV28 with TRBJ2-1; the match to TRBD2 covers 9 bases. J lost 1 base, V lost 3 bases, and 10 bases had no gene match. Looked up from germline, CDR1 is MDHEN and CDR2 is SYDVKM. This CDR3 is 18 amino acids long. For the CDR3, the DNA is TGTGCCAGCAGTTTGACTAGCGGAGGGGCAAAATCCTACAATGAGCAGTTCTTC. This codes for CASSLTSGGAKSYNEQFF.

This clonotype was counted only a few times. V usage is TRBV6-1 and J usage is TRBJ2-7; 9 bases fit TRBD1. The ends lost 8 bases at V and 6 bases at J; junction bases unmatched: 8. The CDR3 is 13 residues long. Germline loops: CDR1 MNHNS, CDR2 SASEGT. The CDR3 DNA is TGTGCCAGCTCTCGGGACAGGGAACTCGAGCAGTACTTC. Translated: CASSRDRELEQYF.

CDR3 coding DNA: TGTGCCTGGAGTGGGGACAGGTTTCCCGATCTCACAGATACGCAGTATTTT. Protein product: CAWSGDRFPDLTDTQYF. The chain combines TRBV30 with TRBJ2-3; the match to TRBD1 covers 8 bases. The CDR3 totals 17 residues. Looked up from germline, CDR1 is GTSNPN and CDR2 is SVGIG (reference sequence). Trimming removed 1 base from V and 2 bases from J; junction bases left unmatched: 11.

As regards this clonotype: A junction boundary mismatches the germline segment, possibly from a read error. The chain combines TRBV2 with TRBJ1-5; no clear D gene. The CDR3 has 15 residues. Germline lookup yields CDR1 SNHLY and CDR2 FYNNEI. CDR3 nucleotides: TGTGCCAGCAGTGAGTGGCAGGATAGCAATCAGACCCAGCATTTT. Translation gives CASSEWQDSNQTQHF.

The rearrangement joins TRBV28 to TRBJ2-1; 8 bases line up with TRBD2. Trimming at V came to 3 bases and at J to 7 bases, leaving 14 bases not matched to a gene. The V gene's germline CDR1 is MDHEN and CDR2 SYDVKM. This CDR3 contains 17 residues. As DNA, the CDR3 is TGTGCCAGCAGTTTTGGCCCACTAGCGGAGTTAAGGAATGAGCAGTTCTTC. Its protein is CASSFGPLAELRNEQFF. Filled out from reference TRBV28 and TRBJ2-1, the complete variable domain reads DVKVTQSSRYLVKRTGEKVFLECVQDMDHENMFWYRQDPGLGLRLIYFSYDVKMKEKGDIPEGYSVSREKKERFSLILESASTNQTSMYLCASSFGPLAELRNEQFFGPGTRLTVL.

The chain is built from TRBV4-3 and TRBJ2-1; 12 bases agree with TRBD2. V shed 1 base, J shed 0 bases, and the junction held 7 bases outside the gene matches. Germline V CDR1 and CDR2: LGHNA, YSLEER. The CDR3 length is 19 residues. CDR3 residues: CASSQVLRGLAGSYNEQFF. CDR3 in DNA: TGCGCCAGCAGCCAAGTCCTACGGGGACTAGCGGGCTCCTACAATGAGCAGTTCTTC.

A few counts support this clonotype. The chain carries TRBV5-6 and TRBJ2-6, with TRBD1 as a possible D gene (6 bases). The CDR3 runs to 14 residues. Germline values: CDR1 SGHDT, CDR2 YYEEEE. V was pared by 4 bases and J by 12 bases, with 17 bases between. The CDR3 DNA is TGTGCCAGCAGCCCTACAGGGAATAGTATCGTCCTGACTTTC. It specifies CASSPTGNSIVLTF.

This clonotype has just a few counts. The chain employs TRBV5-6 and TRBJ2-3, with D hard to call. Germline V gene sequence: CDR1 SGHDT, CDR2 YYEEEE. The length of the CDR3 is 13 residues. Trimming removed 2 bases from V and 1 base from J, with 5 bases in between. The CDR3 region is CASSLPGTDTQYF. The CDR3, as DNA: TGTGCCAGCAGCTTACCGGGCACAGATACGCAGTATTTT.

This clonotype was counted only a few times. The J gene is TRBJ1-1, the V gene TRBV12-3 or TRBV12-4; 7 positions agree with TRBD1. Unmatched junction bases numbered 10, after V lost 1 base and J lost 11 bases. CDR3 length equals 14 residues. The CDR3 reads CASSLGLDRLGAFF. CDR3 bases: TGTGCCAGCAGTTTAGGGCTGGACAGGTTGGGGGCTTTCTTT.

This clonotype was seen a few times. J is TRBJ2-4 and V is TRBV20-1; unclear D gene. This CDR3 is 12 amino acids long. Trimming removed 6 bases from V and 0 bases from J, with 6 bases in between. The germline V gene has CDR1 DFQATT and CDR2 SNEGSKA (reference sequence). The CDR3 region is CSASVAKNIQYF. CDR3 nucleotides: TGCAGTGCGTCGGTAGCCAAAAACATTCAGTACTTC.

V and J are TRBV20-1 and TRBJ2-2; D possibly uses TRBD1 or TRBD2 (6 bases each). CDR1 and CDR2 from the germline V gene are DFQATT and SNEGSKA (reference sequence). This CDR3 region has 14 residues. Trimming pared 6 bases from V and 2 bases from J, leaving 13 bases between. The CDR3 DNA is TGCAGTGCCCCGAGGGGGACTAACACCGGGGAGCTGTTTTTT. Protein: CSAPRGTNTGELFF.

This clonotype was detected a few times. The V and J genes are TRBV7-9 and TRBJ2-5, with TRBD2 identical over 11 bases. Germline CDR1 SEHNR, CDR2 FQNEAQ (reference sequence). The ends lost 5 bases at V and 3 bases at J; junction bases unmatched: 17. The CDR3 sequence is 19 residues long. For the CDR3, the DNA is TGTGCCAGCAGCCTAGGGGTTGCCGGGACTAGCGGAGTAAAAGAGACCCAGTACTTC. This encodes CASSLGVAGTSGVKETQYF.